Shown below are 30 T cell receptor beta chains from a single sample sequenced in a study of beta chain features in type 1 diabetes. Investigators reverse transcribed all isolated RNA, so they sequenced expressed TCRB transcripts. TCRdb's copy holds only in-frame clones and misses some; the assay was immunoSEQ multiplex PCR. The profile shows 250,000 to 350,000 clones, 12% to 15% of them singletons. What was sequenced was central memory CD4+ T cells from blood. The source is a man aged 25-40 years in good health.

This clone was seen a few times. V gene TRBV7-2 combines with J gene TRBJ2-1; D assignment may be TRBD1 or TRBD2 (5 bases each). This CDR3 has 17 residues. V lost 4 bases, J lost 7 bases, and 23 bases lay in between. Germline CDR1 SGHTA, CDR2 FQGNSA. Here the CDR3 reads CASSSGGLTAFGNEQFF. CDR3 nucleotide sequence: TGTGCCAGCAGCTCTGGGGGTCTAACGGCGTTTGGGAATGAGCAGTTCTTC.

CDR3 sequence: CASSQERAVNYGYTF. For the CDR3, the DNA is TGCGCCAGCAGCCAAGAGCGGGCCGTTAACTATGGCTACACCTTC. V is TRBV4-3 and J is TRBJ1-2, with D uncertain. CDR1 is LGHNA and CDR2 is YSLEER in the germline V gene. V lost 0 bases and J lost 1, with 9 bases in between. The CDR3 contains 15 residues.

The chain combines TRBV7-2 with TRBJ2-3; 11 bases are a match to TRBD2. J lost 6 bases, V lost 1 base, and 6 bases had no gene match. The germline V gene encodes CDR1 SGHTA and CDR2 FQGNSA. The CDR3 loop spans 16 amino acids. The CDR3 here is CASSLGLAGLGDTQYF. CDR3 bases: TGTGCCAGCAGCTTAGGACTAGCGGGGCTAGGGGATACGCAGTATTTT.

This clone was seen a few times. The rearrangement links TRBV4-1 to TRBJ2-2, with TRBD2 matching 7 bases. The CDR3 is 16 amino acids. Germline CDR1 is MGHRA and CDR2 is YSYEKL. The V and J ends lost 1 base and 7 bases, in that order; junction bases with no gene match: 9. The CDR3 DNA follows: TGCGCCAGCAGCCAAGTATCCCTCAGGGACTACGGGGAGCTGTTTTTT. Translated: CASSQVSLRDYGELFF.

The chain uses TRBV5-1 and TRBJ2-3, with 10 positions matching TRBD2. Germline V gene lookup returns CDR1 SGHRS and CDR2 YFSETQ. This CDR3 is 17 amino acids long. Unmatched junction bases numbered 4, after V lost 0 bases and J lost 0 bases. The CDR3 coding sequence is TGCGCCAGCAGCTTGGCAACGACTAGCGGGAGCACAGATACGCAGTATTTT. Translation gives CASSLATTSGSTDTQYF.

The chain has TRBV29-1 and TRBJ1-1; D is possibly TRBD1 (6 bases). CDR3 length: 15 residues. Germline loops: CDR1 SQVTM, CDR2 ANQGSEA. The V gene lost 3 bases and the J gene lost 0 bases, with 14 bases spanning the gap. CDR3 bases: TGCAGCGTTGACATCAGGGGCTTCATGAACACTGAAGCTTTCTTT. Translation gives CSVDIRGFMNTEAFF.

This clone was picked up many times. The identical CDR3 is also encoded by other nucleotide sequences in the sample. The chain combines TRBV4-3 with TRBJ1-1; D is unclear. Trimming removed 0 bases from V and 1 base from J, with 6 bases in between. The CDR3 contains 14 residues. Germline CDR1 reads LGHNA; CDR2 reads YSLEER. For the CDR3, the DNA is TGCGCCAGCAGCCAAGATACTCCGAACACTGAAGCTTTCTTT. This codes for CASSQDTPNTEAFF.

This clone was observed a handful of times. The CDR3 here is CASSLSPSGIVPDTQYF. The CDR3 coding sequence is TGTGCCAGCAGCTTAAGTCCTAGCGGGATCGTCCCAGATACGCAGTATTTT. The gene calls are TRBV7-3 and TRBJ2-3; TRBD2 aligns across 9 bases. The CDR3 is 17 amino acids. V shed 1 base, J shed 4 bases, and the junction held 9 bases outside the gene matches. CDR1 and CDR2 from the germline V gene are SGHTA and FQGTGA.

The chain is built from TRBV9 and TRBJ2-1; 10 bases agree with TRBD2. CDR3 length: 15 amino acids. V was clipped by 5 bases and J by 8 bases; unmatched bases: 10. Germline CDR1 is SGDLS and CDR2 is YYNGEE. DNA of the CDR3: TGTGCCAGCAGTTTAGCGGGGGGCCATCGGGATGAGCAGTTCTTC. It yields the protein CASSLAGGHRDEQFF.

The CDR3 loop reads CASSSTSGGQETQYF. In DNA form, the CDR3 reads TGTGCCAGCAGTAGTACTAGCGGGGGCCAAGAGACCCAGTACTTC. The V gene is TRBV6-6, the J gene TRBJ2-5; 11 nucleotides line up with TRBD2. Per the germline V gene, CDR1 is MNHNY and CDR2 is SVGAGI (reference sequence). This CDR3 contains 15 residues. V lost 5 bases, J lost 1 base, and 3 bases stayed unmatched.

The chain recombines TRBV2 with TRBJ2-2, with 8 bases aligning to TRBD1. The CDR3 contains 15 residues. Trimming removed 7 bases from V and 1 base from J; junction bases left unmatched: 5. CDR1 SNHLY and CDR2 FYNNEI come from the germline V gene. CDR3 in amino acids: CASKWGQENTGELFF. The CDR3, as DNA: TGTGCCAGCAAGTGGGGACAGGAGAACACCGGGGAGCTGTTTTTT.

The V call is TRBV30, the J call TRBJ2-3; D gene ambiguous. This CDR3 comprises 15 residues. V lost 0 bases, J lost 6 bases, and 16 bases lay in between. The germline gives CDR1 GTSNPN, CDR2 SVGIG (reference sequence). CDR3 protein: CAWSVRTAVRDTQYF. CDR3 DNA sequence: TGTGCCTGGAGTGTACGAACAGCCGTTCGGGATACGCAGTATTTT.

This clone was seen more than once but under ten times. V is TRBV6-5 and J is TRBJ1-2, with TRBD1 matching over 8 bases. Germline CDR1 is MNHEY and CDR2 is SVGAGI. J gave up 6 bases and V 8 bases, and 8 bases lay outside the gene matches. This CDR3 has 13 residues. CDR3 protein: CASRRTGKDGYTF. The CDR3 DNA is TGTGCCAGCCGCCGGACAGGGAAAGATGGCTACACCTTC.

The gene calls are TRBV6-4 and TRBJ2-3; possible D gene TRBD2, 5 bases. Germline V CDR1 and CDR2: MRHNA, SNTAGT. This CDR3 comprises 14 residues. V dropped 4 bases and J dropped 1 base, with 9 bases sitting between them. The CDR3 reads CASSANGGTDTQYF. CDR3 coding DNA: TGTGCCAGCAGTGCGAACGGGGGCACAGATACGCAGTATTTT.

CDR3 protein: CASTAMNTEAFF. The CDR3 DNA reads TGTGCTTCGACAGCCATGAACACTGAAGCTTTCTTT. The V call is TRBV28, the J call TRBJ1-1, with a tentative D call TRBD1 (5 bases). Germline CDR1 is MDHEN and CDR2 is SYDVKM. This CDR3 has 12 residues. Combining the CDR3 with reference TRBV28 and TRBJ1-1 gives the whole variable domain DVKVTQSSRYLVKRTGEKVFLECVQDMDHENMFWYRQDPGLGLRLIYFSYDVKMKEKGDIPEGYSVSREKKERFSLILESASTNQTSMYLCASTAMNTEAFFGQGTRLTVV.

This clone was seen at least ten times. The chain recombines TRBV7-2 with TRBJ2-7; 11 bases agree with TRBD2. The V gene end was trimmed by 5 bases and the J gene end by 4 bases; junction bases not matched to a gene: 4. The CDR3 sequence is 14 residues long. Germline V gives CDR1 SGHTA, CDR2 FQGNSA. Here the CDR3 DNA reads TGTGCCAGCAGCGCACTAGCGGGGGAATACGAGCAGTACGTC. Encoded protein: CASSALAGEYEQYV.

This clone was seen only once. V gene TRBV5-4 combines with J gene TRBJ2-5, with 9 nucleotides matching TRBD2. V lost 4 bases and J lost 5; bases outside the gene matches: 6. The CDR3 is 14 residues long. Germline CDR1 and CDR2: SGHNT and YYREEE (reference sequence). The CDR3 coding sequence is TGTGCCAGCAGCCTAGCGGGGTTTCTCGAGACCCAGTACTTC. The encoded protein is CASSLAGFLETQYF.

Only a few counts were recorded for this clone. The J gene is TRBJ2-7, the V gene TRBV10-3; 12 bases line up with TRBD1. CDR3 size: 20 residues. Looked up from germline, CDR1 is ENHRY and CDR2 is SYGVKD. V dropped 8 bases and J dropped 1; count of bases not matched to a gene: 21. The CDR3 DNA follows: TGTGCCATCTGTTCTTCCTTTTTCCGGGACAGGGGGCGGACATCCTACGAGCAGTACGTC. Protein: CAICSSFFRDRGRTSYEQYV.

There are a few counts of this clone. CDR3 DNA sequence: TGCGCCAGCAGCGGTTCCGGGCCAAAAAACATTCAGTACTTC. Its protein product is CASSGSGPKNIQYF. J is TRBJ2-4 and V is TRBV5-1, with no clear D. The ends were cut back, 4 bases at V and 4 bases at J, with 12 bases in the middle. This CDR3 spans 14 amino acids. Germline V lookup: CDR1 SGHRS, CDR2 YFSETQ.

In its sample, this clone was seen a few times. This CDR3 is also generated by other DNA sequences in the sample. V and J are TRBV19 and TRBJ1-1; no firm D call. The CDR3 is 14 amino acids. V was cut by 1 base and J by 1 base, with 7 bases left in between. Per the germline V gene, CDR1 is LNHDA and CDR2 is SQIVND (reference sequence). CDR3 loop: CASSIGPGNTEAFF. CDR3 DNA sequence: TGTGCCAGTAGTATAGGCCCAGGGAACACTGAAGCTTTCTTT.

This rearrangement joins TRBV30 to TRBJ2-2; 7 nucleotides agree with TRBD1. Germline V gene sequence: CDR1 GTSNPN, CDR2 SVGIG (reference sequence). The CDR3 is 16 amino acids. Losses at the gene ends were 2 bases for V and 6 bases for J; bases not matched to a gene: 12. CDR3 bases: TGTGCCTGGAGTAGACAGGGAAACCGGGCGGCCGGGGAGCTGTTTTTT. Translating it yields CAWSRQGNRAAGELFF.

This sequence joins TRBV5-4 and TRBJ1-3; TRBD1 matches at 9 bases. V was pared by 0 bases and J by 0 bases, with 7 bases of the junction left unmatched. Germline CDR1 is SGHNT and CDR2 is YYREEE (reference sequence). The CDR3 consists of 18 residues. The CDR3 nucleotides are TGTGCCAGCAGCTTGGGGGGACAGGGCTCCTTCTCTGGAAACACCATATATTTT. Its translation: CASSLGGQGSFSGNTIYF.

This clone came up a few times. DNA for the CDR3: TGTGCCAGCAGCACACAGGGGGGAGACGGCTACACCTTC. Its protein is CASSTQGGDGYTF. The V and J genes are TRBV7-3 and TRBJ1-2; 8 nucleotides match TRBD1. CDR3 length equals 13 residues. J was trimmed by 8 bases and V by 5 bases; bases with no gene match: 7. The germline V gene encodes CDR1 SGHTA and CDR2 FQGTGA.

CDR3 sequence reads: CASSGTGKETQYF. The DNA of the CDR3 is TGCGCCAGCAGTGGGACAGGCAAAGAGACCCAGTACTTC. V is TRBV5-1 and J is TRBJ2-5; 8 bases are shared with TRBD1. This CDR3 contains 13 residues. Germline assignment: CDR1 SGHRS and CDR2 YFSETQ. Losses at the gene ends were 5 bases for V and 3 bases for J; bases not matched to a gene: 3.

This clone was seen many times. The chain uses TRBV18 and TRBJ1-1; D gene ambiguous. The germline V and J ends were trimmed by 5 bases and 6 bases, with 16 bases remaining between them. This CDR3 contains 14 residues. CDR1 is KGHSH, CDR2 LQKENI, per germline. CDR3 DNA: TGTGCCAGCTCAGGACGGGGATCAGGAGCTGAAGCTTTCTTT. Its protein product is CASSGRGSGAEAFF.

This clone was counted a few times. The chain recombines TRBV30 with TRBJ2-2; D is uncertain. Trimming stripped 4 bases from V and 1 base from J, with 4 bases between. This CDR3 spans 12 amino acids. Germline CDR1 reads GTSNPN; CDR2 reads SVGIG (reference sequence). CDR3 sequence (DNA): TGTGCCTGGAATTTGAACACCGGGGAGCTGTTTTTT. Protein product: CAWNLNTGELFF.

This clone has just a few counts. The rearrangement joins TRBV29-1 to TRBJ1-3; D remains ambiguous. The V end was cut by 4 bases, the J end by 0 bases, with 4 bases between. There are 12 residues in the CDR3. Germline assignment: CDR1 SQVTM and CDR2 ANQGSEA. For the CDR3, the DNA is TGCAGCGTTGCTAGCTCTGGAAACACCATATATTTT. This encodes CSVASSGNTIYF.

This clone occurred a few times. Other nucleotide sequences from this sample produce the same CDR3. The genes are TRBV7-2 and TRBJ1-5; D is ambiguous. Trimming stripped 4 bases from V and 4 bases from J, with 5 bases between. The CDR3 has 12 residues. Germline CDR1 reads SGHTA; CDR2 reads FQGNSA. CDR3 DNA sequence: TGTGCCAGCAGCTCCTTGAATCAGCCCCAGCATTTT. Translating it yields CASSSLNQPQHF.

A few counts support this clone. The identical CDR3 is also encoded by other nucleotide sequences in the sample. This rearrangement joins TRBV15 to TRBJ1-3, with D possibly TRBD1 on 5 matching bases. Germline-derived CDR1 and CDR2 are LNHNV and YYDKDF (reference sequence). This CDR3 has 16 residues. The V end was cut by 0 bases, the J end by 0 bases, with 9 bases between. DNA for the CDR3: TGTGCCACCAGCAGAGATCCAACAGGCTCTGGAAACACCATATATTTT. Amino acids: CATSRDPTGSGNTIYF.

The table lists this clone with many counts. This chain links TRBV7-9 with TRBJ1-1, with D uncertain. Germline CDR1 SEHNR, CDR2 FQNEAQ (reference sequence). The V gene lost 2 bases and the J gene lost 5 bases, with 9 bases spanning the gap. The CDR3 covers 13 residues. The CDR3 sequence: CASSLSDGTEAFF. The CDR3 nucleotides are TGTGCCAGCAGCTTATCAGATGGGACTGAAGCTTTCTTT.